The TCR beta chain described here comes from a study of Ad26.COV2.S vaccination and SARS-CoV-2 variants. General study results and limits: TCR breadth and depth analyses may have underestimated total T cell responses.

Clones were sequenced by immunoSEQ multiplex PCR, and TCRdb holds only the in-frame ones, with some missing. The table has hundreds of thousands of clones, 89% seen once. With respect to this clone: The antigen is unknown.

Treatment indicated: 19 received Ad26.COV2.S at low or high dose, single or two shots; about 5 received placebo; per-sample allocation not given. Each sample was drawn 63 days after the first injection (of vaccine or placebo). This CDR3 is built from 16 residues. V shed 2 bases and J shed 4 bases, with 14 bases lying between them. The germline V gene has CDR1 MNHNY and CDR2 SVGAGI (reference sequence). The genes are TRBV6-6 and TRBJ2-2, with D tentatively TRBD2 (5 bases). The sequence came from a person aged 18-60 years who received the Ad26.COV2.S COVID-19 vaccine or a placebo. The source material was peripheral blood, sampled in a trial of Ad26.COV2.S vaccine versus placebo. CDR3 sequence: CASSYQVPRGTGELFF. As DNA, the CDR3 is TGTGCCAGCAGTTACCAGGTCCCCCGGGGCACCGGGGAGCTGTTTTTT.